This T cell receptor (beta chain) was recorded in a study of OX40 agonist ivuxolimab in advanced cancers. Assay: immunoSEQ multiplex PCR; the TCRdb copy retains only in-frame clones and omits some. The table records 7,500 to 10,000 clones, about nine tenths of them present only once. CDR1 is SGHDT and CDR2 is YYEEEE in the germline V gene. Trimming shortened V by 6 bases and J by 4 bases, and 16 bases separated the two germline ends. This CDR3 has 14 amino acids. This chain uses TRBV5-6 with TRBJ1-1; tentatively, D is TRBD1 (5 bases). Material: CD4+ or CD8+ T cells sorted from blood, obtained in a trial of the OX40 agonist ivuxolimab. This TCR was recovered from an adult with an advanced solid tumor such as melanoma, head and neck, liver or kidney cancer. The CDR3 DNA reads TGTGCCAGCAACCGGAGGGGTAGTGGCACTGAAGCTTTCTTT. Its translation is CASNRRGSGTEAFF.